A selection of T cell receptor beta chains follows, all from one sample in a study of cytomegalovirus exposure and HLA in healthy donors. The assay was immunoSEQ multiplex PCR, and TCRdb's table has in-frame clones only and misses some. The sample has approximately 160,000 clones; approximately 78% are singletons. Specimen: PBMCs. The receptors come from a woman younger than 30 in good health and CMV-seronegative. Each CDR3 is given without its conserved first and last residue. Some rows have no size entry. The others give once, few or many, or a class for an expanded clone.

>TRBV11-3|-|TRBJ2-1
ASSPTSSHNEQF
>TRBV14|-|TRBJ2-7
ASSFRAGTKGSYEQY
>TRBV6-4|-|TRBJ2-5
ASSTGTGGTQY
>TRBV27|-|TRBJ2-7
ATLTQPYEQY
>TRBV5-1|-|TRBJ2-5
ASSRGPTQETQY
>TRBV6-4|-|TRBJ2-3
ASSDSRTGSTDTQY
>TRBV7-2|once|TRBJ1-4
ASSLRGSATSEKLF
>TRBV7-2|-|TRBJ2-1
ASSLAFSSEQF
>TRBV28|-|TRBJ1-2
ASSPPGDLYGYT
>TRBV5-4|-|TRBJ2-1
ASSLTSGGYNEQF
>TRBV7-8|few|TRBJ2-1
ASSPRSAGYNEQF
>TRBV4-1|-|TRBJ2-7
ASSQLSGKWREQY
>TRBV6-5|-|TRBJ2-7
ASRHNRDRGYEQY
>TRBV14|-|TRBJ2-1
ASSQGLYNEQF
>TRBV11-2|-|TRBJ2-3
ASSFSGRMNTDTQY
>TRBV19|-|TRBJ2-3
ASSTLAGGTDTQY
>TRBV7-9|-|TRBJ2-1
ASSVARTGYNEQF
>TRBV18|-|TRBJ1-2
ASSLEGQKNYGYT
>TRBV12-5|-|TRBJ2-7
ASGPGQGPYEQY
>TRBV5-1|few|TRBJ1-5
ASSLEPMQGKQPQH
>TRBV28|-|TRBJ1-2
ASSPVLDYGYT
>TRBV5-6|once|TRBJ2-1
ASSFALAGVFNEQF
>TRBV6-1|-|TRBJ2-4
ATAYRQDKNIQY
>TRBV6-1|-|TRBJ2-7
ASRIIAGSSYEQY
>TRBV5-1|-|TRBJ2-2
ASRVGGQSGELF
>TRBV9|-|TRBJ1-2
ASSVLGYYGYT
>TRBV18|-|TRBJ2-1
ASSPRTGGVRGDEQF
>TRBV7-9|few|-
ASSLDPYEQY
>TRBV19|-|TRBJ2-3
ASRAGTADKDTQY
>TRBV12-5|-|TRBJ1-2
ASGLVQGTYGYT
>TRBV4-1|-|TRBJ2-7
ASSQGPPQGVGVYEQY
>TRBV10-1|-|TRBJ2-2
ASSDQSDRAPGELF
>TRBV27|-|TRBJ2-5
ASSLIGQGETQY
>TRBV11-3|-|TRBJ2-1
ASSPLAGRYNEQF
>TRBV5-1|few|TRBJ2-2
ASSYTGGSNTGELF
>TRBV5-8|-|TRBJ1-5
ASSLLFGTGSNQPQH
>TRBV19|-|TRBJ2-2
ASSRTGTGTGELF
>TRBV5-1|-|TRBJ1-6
ASSLDGGSSGNSPLH
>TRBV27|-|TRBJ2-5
ASSRSFQGQETQY
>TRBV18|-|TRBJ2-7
ASSPVQTTQRRLYEQY
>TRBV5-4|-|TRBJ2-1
ASSTRTSGSSDEQF
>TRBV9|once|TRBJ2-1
ASSLTTGRTEQF
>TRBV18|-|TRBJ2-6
ASSPLPYSAGGNSGANVLT